This T cell receptor beta chain came from a study of control samples from healthy donors and cancer patients. V was trimmed by 5 bases and J by 0 bases, leaving 9 bases between them. CDR3 length: 14 residues. Germline V gene lookup returns CDR1 SGHVS and CDR2 FNYEAQ. Method: immunoSEQ multiplex PCR; TCRdb's copy keeps in-frame clones and lacks some. The sample includes approximately 190,000 clones, around 93% seen only once; the top ten take roughly 1.9%. The sequence came from a young man in good health. The source material was blood. The chain is built from TRBV7-6 and TRBJ2-3; D is uncertain. Here the CDR3 DNA reads TGTGCCAGCAGCGTTGCAGCGAGCACAGATACGCAGTATTTT. Translation: CASSVAASTDTQYF.